This paragraph covers one T cell receptor (beta chain) sequence. Some clones are missing from TCRdb's copy, which holds only in-frame ones; the method was immunoSEQ multiplex PCR. In the table there are 1,500 to 2,000 clones, roughly 13% of which are singletons. The data belong to a study of tumour-infiltrating T cells in Burkitt lymphoma. Study background: Repertoire clonality predicted overall and progression-free survival.

V trimming: 5 bases; J trimming: 5 bases; junction bases outside the gene matches: 6. The CDR3 totals 15 residues. CDR1 is MNHEY, CDR2 SVGAGI, per germline. The V and J genes are TRBV6-5 and TRBJ1-5; 10 bases fit TRBD1. This receptor was taken from a human donor with Burkitt lymphoma. What was sequenced was tumor tissue. The DNA of the CDR3 is TGTGCCAGCAGTCCATCCGGGACAGGGGATCAGCCCCAGCATTTT. The encoded protein is CASSPSGTGDQPQHF.